This T cell receptor beta chain was sequenced during a study of blood T cell repertoires in COVID-19. Study-level background: Samples came from the United States, Italy and Spain, spanning acute and convalescent COVID-19. The cDNA or gDNA used as material had been derived from T cells, B-cell-depleted T cells, or PBMCs.

In the original analysis: Estimated nucleated cell counts came from reference gene primer amplification. Sequencing was performed with immunoSEQ multiplex PCR; in TCRdb, only in-frame clones are kept and a portion is missing. V and J calls and clone size are copied from that table; D and trimming were computed from the DNA. The sample gives roughly 110,000 clones, about 93% of which show up once; around 1.3% is in the top ten. The germline V gene has CDR1 WNHNN and CDR2 SYGVQD (reference sequence). The CDR3 has 16 residues. J lost 4 bases, V lost 5 bases, and 11 bases had no gene match. This sequence joins TRBV10-1 and TRBJ2-3; 8 nucleotides match TRBD2. Sequenced sample: peripheral blood. The clonotype was recovered from a woman under 40 with acute or convalescent COVID-19. The chain's CDR3 is CASSHGGAGASDTQYF. In nucleotides, the CDR3 is TGCGCCAGCAGTCACGGGGGAGCGGGGGCCTCAGATACGCAGTATTTT.